The 25 T cell receptor beta chains given below trace back to one sample, sequenced in a study of post-analysis software for immune sequencing data. General observations from the study: About five TRBV segments, including TRBV5-6, TRBV5-1 and TRBV20-1, were more frequent in patients than controls.

Which antigens these TCRs recognize remains unknown. TCR beta cDNA libraries had unique molecular identifiers. TCRdb processed the PCR reads anew with MiXCR; each CDR3 protein has one entry. The sample lists under 200,000 distinct CDR3 sequences, about 30% occurring once. Specimen: blood. All receptors come from a girl aged 2 to 17 with multiple sclerosis.

The J gene is TRBJ1-6, the V gene TRBV28, with D uncertain. V was clipped by 1 base and J by 4 bases, with 8 bases between them. Germline assignment: CDR1 MDHEN and CDR2 SYDVKM. The CDR3 has 15 residues. The CDR3: CASSLLVGYNSPLHF. The CDR3 DNA reads as TGTGCCAGCAGTTTATTGGTCGGGTATAATTCACCCCTCCACTTT.

This clonotype was observed at least ten times. The chain uses TRBV24-1 and TRBJ2-7; TRBD1 agrees at 8 bases. The CDR3 is made up of 15 amino acids. Germline CDR1 and CDR2: KGHDR and SFDVKD. V lost 1 base to trimming and J lost 6 bases; unmatched junction nucleotides: 7. The CDR3 DNA sequence: TGTGCCACCAGTGATTTTGTGACAGGGGACATCGAGCAGTACTTC. It is translated as CATSDFVTGDIEQYF.

The table lists this clonotype with many counts. This sequence joins TRBV4-2 and TRBJ2-1; 7 nucleotides match TRBD2. The germline CDR1 and CDR2 sequences are LGHNA and YNFKEQ. Unmatched junction bases numbered 3, after V lost 4 bases and J lost 0 bases. The CDR3 length is 15 residues. The CDR3 reads CASSPRTSSYNEQFF. The CDR3 DNA sequence: TGTGCCAGCAGCCCCCGGACTAGCTCCTACAATGAGCAGTTCTTC.

Only a few counts were recorded for this clonotype. CDR3 sequence (DNA): TGTGCCAGCAGCATAGGGACAGGGGCGCATGAGCAGTTCTTC. Encoded protein: CASSIGTGAHEQFF. The V and J genes are TRBV7-9 and TRBJ2-1; 10 bases match TRBD1. Per germline, CDR1 SEHNR and CDR2 FQNEAQ (reference sequence). V gave up 5 bases and J gave up 8 bases; unmatched junction bases: 6. This CDR3 spans 14 amino acids.

The chain is built from TRBV7-2 and TRBJ2-5; D is perhaps TRBD1 (5 bases). CDR3 length: 15 amino acids. CDR1 SGHTA and CDR2 FQGNSA come from the germline V gene. Between the trimmed V and J ends, which lost 5 bases and 5 bases, there was a span of 18 bases. CDR3 coding DNA: TGTGCCAGCAGCCGAGTCCCGACAGCAATTGAGACCCAGTACTTC. It codes for CASSRVPTAIETQYF. Full variable domain (outside the CDR3, taken from reference TRBV7-2 and TRBJ2-5): GAGVSQSPSNKVTEKGKDVELRCDPISGHTALYWYRQSLGQGLEFLIYFQGNSAPDKSGLPSDRFSAERTGGSVSTLTIQRTQQEDSAVYLCASSRVPTAIETQYFGPGTRLLVL.

This clonotype was observed a handful of times. The chain combines TRBV19 with TRBJ2-6, with 7 nucleotides matching TRBD2. The J segment lost 2 bases and the V segment lost 7 bases, leaving 5 bases of the junction unmatched. The germline V gene encodes CDR1 LNHDA and CDR2 SQIVND (reference sequence). The CDR3 spans 15 residues. CDR3 residues: CASKGGSTGANVLTF. The CDR3 DNA sequence: TGTGCCAGTAAGGGCGGGAGTACTGGGGCCAACGTCCTGACTTTC.

There are many counts of this clonotype. V gene TRBV7-2 combines with J gene TRBJ2-5; TRBD1 might be the D (5 bases). Germline V gives CDR1 SGHTA, CDR2 FQGNSA. The CDR3 runs to 16 residues. With 5 bases removed from V and 2 bases from J, the gap between germline ends came to 18 bases. CDR3 region: CASSPWTQLGQETQYF. The CDR3 coding sequence is TGTGCCAGCAGCCCCTGGACACAGCTAGGGCAAGAGACCCAGTACTTC.

The table lists this clonotype with many counts. The rearrangement joins TRBV5-1 to TRBJ2-1; 10 nucleotides agree with TRBD2. Unmatched junction bases numbered 7, after V lost 5 bases and J lost 8 bases. CDR3 size: 14 residues. Germline assignment: CDR1 SGHRS and CDR2 YFSETQ. The CDR3 nucleotides are TGCGCCAGCAGTATACTAGCGGGATTGGATGAGCAGTTCTTC. This codes for CASSILAGLDEQFF.

Comment on this clonotype: This may be a read error: a much more frequent sequence differs by one nucleotide. The gene calls are TRBV6-5 and TRBJ1-6; no reliable D call. Germline CDR1 is MNHEY and CDR2 is SVGAGI. This CDR3 comprises 15 residues. CDR3 loop: CVSSYKAANNSPLHF. DNA for the CDR3: TGTGTCAGCAGTTACAAGGCAGCCAATAATTCACCCCTCCACTTT.

The V and J genes are TRBV28 and TRBJ2-7; no firm D call. This CDR3 has 15 residues. V shed 6 bases and J shed 0 bases, with 15 bases lying between them. The V gene's germline CDR1 is MDHEN and CDR2 SYDVKM. The CDR3 DNA sequence: TGTGCCAGCAGGATCACACGAAGAAGCTCCTACGAGCAGTACTTC. It specifies CASRITRRSSYEQYF. The full variable domain, completed using reference TRBV28 and TRBJ2-7, is DVKVTQSSRYLVKRTGEKVFLECVQDMDHENMFWYRQDPGLGLRLIYFSYDVKMKEKGDIPEGYSVSREKKERFSLILESASTNQTSMYLCASRITRRSSYEQYFGPGTRLTVT.

The chain uses TRBV5-1 and TRBJ1-1; D remains ambiguous. CDR3 length equals 15 residues. Germline values: CDR1 SGHRS, CDR2 YFSETQ. V dropped 4 bases and J dropped 1 base, with 14 bases sitting between them. The CDR3 region has the DNA TGCGCCAGCAGCGCGTCAAGGGCTCAGAACACTGAAGCTTTCTTT. Translating gives CASSASRAQNTEAFF.

The chain carries TRBV15 and TRBJ2-5, with D unclear. The CDR3 contains 14 residues. Germline V lookup: CDR1 LNHNV, CDR2 YYDKDF (reference sequence). The V end was cut by 1 base, the J end by 0 bases, with 6 bases between. CDR3 residues: CATSRGPNQETQYF. Here the CDR3 DNA reads TGTGCCACCAGCAGAGGTCCGAACCAAGAGACCCAGTACTTC. The whole variable domain, filled in from reference TRBV15 and TRBJ2-5, reads DAMVIQNPRYQVTQFGKPVTLSCSQTLNHNVMYWYQQKSSQAPKLLFHYYDKDFNNEADTPDNFQSRRPNTSFCFLDIRSPGLGDTAMYLCATSRGPNQETQYFGPGTRLLVL.

The J gene is TRBJ1-1, the V gene TRBV20-1, with TRBD1 matching over 9 bases. The CDR3 is 16 residues long. Trimming took 3 bases from V and 4 from J; bases not matched to a gene: 12. CDR1 is DFQATT and CDR2 is SNEGSKA in the germline V gene (reference sequence). The CDR3: CSASGQGIDRTTEAFF. For the CDR3, the DNA is TGCAGTGCTAGTGGACAGGGGATTGACAGAACCACTGAAGCTTTCTTT.

There are a few counts of this clonotype. The CDR3 sequence is CASSYGGPKNQPQHF. As DNA, the CDR3 is TGTGCCAGCAGTTACGGGGGACCAAAAAATCAGCCCCAGCATTTT. The J gene is TRBJ1-5, the V gene TRBV6-2 or TRBV6-3; possibly TRBD1 for D (5 bases). The CDR3 extends over 15 amino acids. Germline CDR1 MNHEY, CDR2 SVGEGT. V was cut by 2 bases and J by 4 bases, with 12 bases left in between.

This clonotype was observed a handful of times. This chain connects TRBV24-1 to TRBJ2-1; 11 positions match TRBD2. Matching the DNA end better, TRBJ2-7 makes the J call doubtful. Germline V gene data show CDR1 as KGHDR and CDR2 as SFDVKD. This CDR3 spans 14 amino acids. CDR3 sequence (DNA): TGTGCCACCTCCGGACTAGCGGGTTACAATGAGCAGTACTTC. Its protein product is CATSGLAGYNEQYF.

On this clonotype: This may arise from a read error, as a much more abundant clone is one base away. CDR3 bases: TGTACCAGCAGGTCACAGGGTGGTGAGCAGTACTTC. This sequence encodes CTSRSQGGEQYF. V and J are TRBV6-5 and TRBJ2-4, with D perhaps TRBD1 (6 bases). This CDR3 has 12 amino acids. Germline-derived CDR1 and CDR2 are MNHEY and SVGAGI.

This clonotype appeared many times. The V call is TRBV6-4, the J call TRBJ2-3; D unclear. Germline CDR1 and CDR2: MRHNA and SNTAGT. The CDR3 runs 12 residues. With 0 bases removed from V and 3 bases from J, the gap between germline ends came to 1 base. CDR3 bases: TGTGCCAGCAGTGACTCGACAGATACGCAGTATTTT. Its translation is CASSDSTDTQYF.

In the case of this clonotype: A single base separates this from a much larger clone, so it may be a read error. The chain joins TRBV12-3 or TRBV12-4 to TRBJ2-1; 8 nucleotides align to TRBD2. This CDR3 is 14 amino acids long. The DNA of the CDR3 is TGTGTCAGCAGTAAAGCCGGGACTAGAAATGAGCAGTTCTTC. Its translation: CVSSKAGTRNEQFF.

In this sample, this clonotype turned up a few times. This sequence joins TRBV12-3 or TRBV12-4 and TRBJ1-1; possibly TRBD1 for D (5 bases). This CDR3 is built from 12 residues. V lost 1 base and J lost 10, with 10 bases in between. CDR3 DNA sequence: TGTGCCAGCAGTTTAGGGGCAGGGAGAGCTTTCTTT. It specifies CASSLGAGRAFF.

The V gene is TRBV18, the J gene TRBJ1-1; possibly TRBD1 for D (5 bases). The CDR3 consists of 15 residues. Trimming took off 4 bases at V and 5 bases at J, with 17 bases between the two ends. Germline CDR1 reads KGHSH; CDR2 reads LQKENI. DNA for the CDR3: TGTGCCAGCTCACACCCGGCGAGGGGCCAGACTGAAGCTTTCTTT. Translating gives CASSHPARGQTEAFF. The variable domain in full, with the rest retrieved from reference TRBV18 and TRBJ1-1, is NAGVMQNPRHLVRRRGQEARLRCSPMKGHSHVYWYRQLPEEGLKFMVYLQKENIIDESGMPKERFSAEFPKEGPSILRIQQVVRGDSAAYFCASSHPARGQTEAFFGQGTRLTVV.

This clonotype was seen a few times. The chain is built from TRBV21-1 and TRBJ1-2; TRBD1, the table's D call, lacks a check against the DNA. TRBV21-1 is a pseudogene locus. The CDR3 loop spans 16 amino acids. The CDR3 reads CASSKGTGNFNYGYTF. As DNA, the CDR3 is TGTGCCAGCAGCAAAGGAACAGGGAACTTTAACTATGGCTACACCTTC.

On this clonotype: At one end, the junction sequence differs from germline, possibly due to a read error. This chain connects TRBV2 to TRBJ2-7; D unresolved. This CDR3 comprises 11 residues. Germline V gives CDR1 SNHLY, CDR2 FYNNEI. The CDR3 bases are TGTGCCAGCACCGCCTCCTACGGGCAGTACTTC. Translated: CASTASYGQYF.

This clonotype was found many times. This sequence joins TRBV6-6 and TRBJ2-5, with a tentative D call TRBD1 (6 bases). V was pared by 5 bases and J by 7 bases, with 17 bases between. The CDR3 is made up of 14 amino acids. Germline V CDR1 and CDR2: MNHNY, SVGAGI (reference sequence). CDR3 sequence reads: CASSRGQNAATQYF. Here the CDR3 DNA reads TGTGCCAGCAGTCGCGGACAGAACGCGGCGACCCAGTACTTC.

This clonotype was seen once. The chain links TRBV5-1 to TRBJ1-2, with D possibly being TRBD1 (5 bases). V dropped 2 bases and J dropped 2 bases, with 7 bases sitting between them. The CDR3 extends over 13 amino acids. Looked up from germline, CDR1 is SGHRS and CDR2 is YFSETQ. CDR3 in DNA: TGCGCCAGCAGCTTTGACAGCAACTATGGCTACACCTTC. The encoded protein is CASSFDSNYGYTF.

There are a few counts of this clonotype. One end of the junction varies from germline; a read error may be responsible. The chain joins TRBV5-1 to TRBJ2-3; D is unclear. The CDR3 is made up of 14 amino acids. Germline CDR1 and CDR2: SGHRS and YFSETQ. CDR3 sequence: CVSSWAGDTDTQYF. CDR3 sequence (DNA): TGCGTCAGCAGCTGGGCTGGGGATACAGATACGCAGTATTTT.